This T cell receptor (beta chain) derives from a study of beta chain features in type 1 diabetes. At the level of the study: Taken together, all samples contributed nearly 110 million examined sorted cells. Study results and caveats: Across all four CD4+ subsets, people with type 1 diabetes showed modestly shorter TCRB CDR3s. Diminished insertions and augmented deletions at VDJ junctions characterized type 1 diabetes patients. Any role of HLA type in TCRB rearrangement remained unresolved here.

There was one heparinised blood draw per donor, averaging about 116 mL. CDR1 is GTSNPN and CDR2 is SVGIG in the germline V gene (reference sequence). Trimming pared 4 bases from V and 4 bases from J, leaving 13 bases between. This CDR3 contains 13 residues. The isolated RNA, all of it, was reverse transcribed, so expressed TCRB transcripts were what got sequenced. Method: immunoSEQ multiplex PCR; TCRdb's copy keeps in-frame clones and lacks some. The sample comprises 25,000 to 30,000 clones, around 54% of which are singletons, and about 1.5% rests with the top ten. In regard to this clone: As yet, its antigen is unknown.

Source material: Tregs from blood. The J gene is TRBJ1-1, the V gene TRBV30, with D perhaps matching TRBD1 (6 bases). This clonotype originated in a woman between 18 and 30 years old with type 1 diabetes. CDR3 protein: CAWMTGRRTEAFF. The CDR3 DNA sequence: TGTGCCTGGATGACAGGACGACGCACTGAAGCTTTCTTT.